The present T cell receptor beta chain was sequenced within a study of blood T cell repertoires in COVID-19. The CDR3 extends over 16 amino acids. V dropped 8 bases and J dropped 2 bases, with 21 bases sitting between them. In the study's own analysis: The assay estimated nucleated cells by amplifying reference gene primers. The data were produced by immunoSEQ multiplex PCR, yet TCRdb's version contains in-frame clones alone and is incomplete. The V and J calls and the clone size are those of that table, but D and trimming were determined from the DNA. The sample contains roughly 230,000 clones, 85% to 95% of which appear only once.

This chain links TRBV23-1 with TRBJ1-2; D might be TRBD1 (5 bases). TRBV23-1 is marked as an open reading frame, function uncertain. The source is a man younger than 45 with COVID-19, enrolled during active disease. Material for sequencing was peripheral blood. CDR3 DNA: TGCGCCAGCGCAGTGCCCGGGGGGTGGTTAAACTATGGCTACACCTTC. As protein: CASAVPGGWLNYGYTF.